The clone carrying this T cell receptor beta chain ranks as medium-sized in terms of frequency. As yet, its antigen is unknown. TRB rearrangements were amplified by touch-down multiplex PCR with mixed TRB-A/B primers. Reanalyzing the multiplex PCR reads, TCRdb keeps one entry per CDR3 protein, without DNA. The specimen's table records almost 6,000 distinct CDR3 sequences. This sample stems from a study of T cell clusters in autoimmune cytopenias. General study results and limits: The T cell clusters came from computational analysis alone and lack functional validation. TRB repertoire shifts in secondary cytopenia and chronic lymphocytic leukemia mostly reflected lymphoma, not autoimmunity.

Germline values: CDR1 LNHDA, CDR2 SQIVND (reference sequence). This CDR3 is built from 13 residues. Each sample's input was roughly 230 ng genomic DNA, 30,000 to 45,000 genome equivalents. The gene calls are TRBV19 and TRBJ1-1; TCRdb outputs TRBD1, but without DNA this stays unchecked. The TCR was taken from a human donor with an autoimmune cytopenia or autoimmune hepatitis (not recorded which). The sequenced material came from peripheral blood. The CDR3 here is CASITTPGTEAFF.